What follows are 12 T cell receptor beta chains derived from one specimen sequenced in a study of OX40 agonist ivuxolimab in advanced cancers. Profiling relied on immunoSEQ multiplex PCR, and the TCRdb table lists in-frame clones only, not all of them. The table shows tens of thousands of clones, with approximately 94% occurring only once. The sequencing here drew on CD4+ or CD8+ T cells sorted from blood, taken in a trial of the OX40 agonist ivuxolimab. These receptors were taken from an adult with an advanced solid tumor such as melanoma, head and neck, liver or kidney cancer.

V and J are TRBV29-1 and TRBJ1-3; D is unclear. In germline, CDR1 is SQVTM, CDR2 ANQGSEA. V lost 4 bases to trimming and J lost 0 bases, with 10 bases between them. The CDR3 loop spans 14 amino acids. The chain's CDR3 is CSVVDSTSGNTIYF. DNA for the CDR3: TGCAGCGTTGTAGACTCCACCTCTGGAAACACCATATATTTT.

CDR3 amino acids: CASSVSIGPTYEQYF. The DNA for the CDR3 is TGTGCCAGTAGTGTCTCTATAGGGCCCACCTACGAGCAGTACTTC. The chain combines TRBV19 with TRBJ2-7; D not resolved. The germline V and J ends were trimmed by 5 bases and 2 bases, with 16 bases remaining between them. This CDR3 contains 15 residues. Germline CDR1 and CDR2: LNHDA and SQIVND (reference sequence).

V usage is TRBV7-3 and J usage is TRBJ2-5; D remains unclear. In germline, CDR1 is SGHTA, CDR2 FQGTGA. Trimming took 1 base from V and 1 from J, leaving 13 bases between them. The CDR3 contains 16 residues. The CDR3 spells CASSLKGQAPQETQYF. The CDR3 nucleotides are TGTGCCAGCAGCTTAAAAGGGCAGGCCCCCCAAGAGACCCAGTACTTC.

J is TRBJ2-1 and V is TRBV5-4; D might be TRBD2 (5 bases). Trimming left V 0 bases short and J 0 bases short, with 10 bases between. The CDR3 consists of 16 residues. CDR1 and CDR2 from the germline V gene are SGHNT and YYREEE (reference sequence). This CDR3 reads CASSLDMGSSYNEQFF. The CDR3 nucleotides are TGTGCCAGCAGCTTGGACATGGGGAGCTCCTACAATGAGCAGTTCTTC.

The chain uses TRBV28 and TRBJ1-2; TRBD1 matches 8 bases. Trimming cost V 4 bases and J 8 bases; bases outside gene matches: 9. The CDR3 contains 14 residues. In germline, CDR1 is MDHEN, CDR2 SYDVKM. CDR3 in amino acids: CASSWTGLGGGYTF. CDR3 DNA sequence: TGTGCCAGCAGTTGGACAGGGTTAGGTGGGGGCTACACCTTC.

The chain links TRBV6-6 to TRBJ2-7, with D perhaps matching TRBD1 (6 bases). CDR1 is MNHNY and CDR2 is SVGAGI in the germline V gene (reference sequence). The CDR3 loop spans 14 amino acids. With 2 bases removed from V and 2 bases from J, the gap between germline ends came to 10 bases. This CDR3 is CASSYKRDTYEQYF. CDR3 DNA sequence: TGTGCCAGCAGTTACAAACGGGACACCTACGAGCAGTACTTC.

V and J are TRBV4-1 and TRBJ1-1; TRBD1 agrees at 7 bases. With V trimmed by 4 bases and J by 4 bases, 12 bases remained unmatched. The V gene's germline CDR1 is MGHRA and CDR2 YSYEKL. The CDR3 consists of 16 residues. CDR3 nucleotide sequence: TGCGCCAGCAGCCTCTTCGCAGGGGGTGGGGGCACTGAAGCTTTCTTT. Amino acid sequence: CASSLFAGGGGTEAFF.

V gene TRBV9 combines with J gene TRBJ2-1, with 8 nucleotides matching TRBD2. The germline gives CDR1 SGDLS, CDR2 YYNGEE. This CDR3 comprises 16 residues. The junction had 6 bases not matched to a gene; V was cut back by 4 bases and J by 0 bases. The CDR3 region has the DNA TGTGCCAGCAGCTCAAACGCGGGGGGCTCCTACAATGAGCAGTTCTTC. Translated, it gives CASSSNAGGSYNEQFF.

The rearrangement links TRBV4-3 to TRBJ2-1, with D perhaps matching TRBD1 or TRBD2 (5 bases each). The CDR3 is 17 residues long. Germline assignment: CDR1 LGHNA and CDR2 YSLEER. V was shortened by 3 bases and J by 4 bases, with 19 bases between the two germline ends. The CDR3 sequence is CASSHSFRDPSYNEQFF. The CDR3 DNA is TGCGCCAGCAGCCATTCCTTCAGGGACCCCTCTTACAATGAGCAGTTCTTC.

The V gene is TRBV18, the J gene TRBJ1-1, with D perhaps TRBD1 (5 bases). Trimming shortened V by 2 bases and J by 0 bases, and 13 bases separated the two germline ends. Germline CDR1 reads KGHSH; CDR2 reads LQKENI. The CDR3 has 16 amino acids. For the CDR3, the DNA is TGTGCCAGCTCACCAGAGCCGGGACGGGTGAACACTGAAGCTTTCTTT. Translated: CASSPEPGRVNTEAFF.

The chain has TRBV9 and TRBJ1-1; TRBD1 matches 10 bases. The CDR3 covers 14 residues. V lost 3 bases to trimming and J lost 4 bases; unmatched junction nucleotides: 3. Germline CDR1 SGDLS, CDR2 YYNGEE. As DNA, the CDR3 is TGTGCCAGCAGCGCCGACAGGGGGCTCACTGAAGCTTTCTTT. Translating gives CASSADRGLTEAFF.

The chain uses TRBV7-2 and TRBJ2-1; D perhaps matches TRBD1 (5 bases). V shed 5 bases and J shed 6 bases, with 5 bases lying between them. Germline loops: CDR1 SGHTA, CDR2 FQGNSA. This CDR3 comprises 11 residues. This CDR3 is CASSDSNEQFF. DNA of the CDR3: TGTGCCAGCAGCGACAGCAATGAGCAGTTCTTC. The whole variable domain, filled in from reference TRBV7-2 and TRBJ2-1, reads GAGVSQSPSNKVTEKGKDVELRCDPISGHTALYWYRQSLGQGLEFLIYFQGNSAPDKSGLPSDRFSAERTGGSVSTLTIQRTQQEDSAVYLCASSDSNEQFFGPGTRLTVL.